This TCR beta chain was profiled in a study of shared clonotypes between healthy human individuals. The assay was immunoSEQ multiplex PCR, and TCRdb's table has in-frame clones only and misses some. This repertoire shows 2 million to 2.5 million clones, roughly 96% found once; its top ten account for roughly 0.13%. Trimming left V 0 bases short and J 7 bases short, with 7 bases between. The CDR3 is made up of 13 amino acids. Germline V gene sequence: CDR1 SGHNT, CDR2 YYREEE (reference sequence). The V call is TRBV5-4, the J call TRBJ1-4, with D hard to call. The clonotype originates from a young man in good health. Material for sequencing was naive CD4+ T cells sorted from blood. Described subset: CD45RA+ positively selected. The CDR3 bases are TGTGCCAGCAGCTTGGGACGGAGTGAAAAACTGTTTTTT. Translation: CASSLGRSEKLFF.